The clone carrying this TCR beta chain was seen ten or more times. Its antigen is unidentified. This specimen belongs to a study of blood T cells in healthy people across ages. Peripheral blood from each donor was collected in a volume of 9.5 to 10 milliliters. A second PCR of roughly 6 to 12 cycles used a sample-barcoded 5' primer and a J-beta primer mix. TCRdb ran MiXCR on the 5' RACE reads and lists one entry per CDR3 protein. The sample records 710,000 or so distinct CDR3 sequences, about a third being singletons. Findings and caveats of the study: A greater number of naive CD4+ cells and higher diversity distinguished long-lived donors from aged donors. Roughly linear declines in TCR beta diversity per million T cells occurred with age.

V was trimmed by 0 bases and J by 5 bases, leaving 20 bases between them. CDR1 and CDR2 (germline): MGHRA, YSYEKL. The CDR3 sequence is 17 residues long. Sequencing was performed on blood. This receptor was identified in a woman aged 80 or over in good health. The rearrangement links TRBV4-1 to TRBJ2-7; D might be TRBD1 (6 bases). CDR3 in amino acids: CASSQETISRGKDEQYF. In nucleotides, the CDR3 is TGCGCCAGCAGCCAAGAAACCATAAGCAGGGGAAAGGACGAGCAGTACTTC.